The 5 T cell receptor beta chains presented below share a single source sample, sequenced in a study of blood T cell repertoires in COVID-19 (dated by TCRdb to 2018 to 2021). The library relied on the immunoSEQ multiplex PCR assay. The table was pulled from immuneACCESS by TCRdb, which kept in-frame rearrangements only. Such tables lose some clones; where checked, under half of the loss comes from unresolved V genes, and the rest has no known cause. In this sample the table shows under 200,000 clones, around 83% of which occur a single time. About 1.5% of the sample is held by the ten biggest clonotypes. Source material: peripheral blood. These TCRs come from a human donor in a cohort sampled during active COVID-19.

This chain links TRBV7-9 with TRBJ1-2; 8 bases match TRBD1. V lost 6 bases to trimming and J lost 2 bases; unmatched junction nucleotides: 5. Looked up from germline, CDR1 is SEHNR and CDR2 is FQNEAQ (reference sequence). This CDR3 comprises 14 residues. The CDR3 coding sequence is TGTGCCAGCAGATCGGACAGGGACAACTATGGCTACACCTTC. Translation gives CASRSDRDNYGYTF. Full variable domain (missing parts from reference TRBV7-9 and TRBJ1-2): DTGVSQNPRHKITKRGQNVTFRCDPISEHNRLYWYRQTLGQGPEFLTYFQNEAQLEKSRLLSDRFSAERPKGSFSTLEIQRTEQGDSAMYLCASRSDRDNYGYTFGSGTRLTVV.

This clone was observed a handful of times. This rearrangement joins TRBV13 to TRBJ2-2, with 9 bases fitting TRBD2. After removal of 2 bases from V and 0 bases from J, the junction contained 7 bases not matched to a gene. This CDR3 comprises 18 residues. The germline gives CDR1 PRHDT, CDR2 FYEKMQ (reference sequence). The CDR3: CASSLIPGTSTNTGELFF. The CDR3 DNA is TGTGCCAGCAGCTTAATCCCCGGGACTAGCACGAACACCGGGGAGCTGTTTTTT.

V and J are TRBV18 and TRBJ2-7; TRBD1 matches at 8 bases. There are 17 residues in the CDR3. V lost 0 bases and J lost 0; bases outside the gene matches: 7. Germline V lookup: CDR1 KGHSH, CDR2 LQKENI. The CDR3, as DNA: TGTGCCAGCTCACCACCGTCCGGGACAGGATTCTCCTACGAGCAGTACTTC. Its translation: CASSPPSGTGFSYEQYF. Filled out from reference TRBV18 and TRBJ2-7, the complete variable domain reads NAGVMQNPRHLVRRRGQEARLRCSPMKGHSHVYWYRQLPEEGLKFMVYLQKENIIDESGMPKERFSAEFPKEGPSILRIQQVVRGDSAAYFCASSPPSGTGFSYEQYFGPGTRLTVT.

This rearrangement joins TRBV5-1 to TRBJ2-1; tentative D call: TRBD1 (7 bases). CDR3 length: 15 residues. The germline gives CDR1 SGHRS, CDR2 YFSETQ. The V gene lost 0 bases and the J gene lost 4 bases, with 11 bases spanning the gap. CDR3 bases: TGCGCCAGCAGCTTGGTGGCAGGGGGGTACAATGAGCAGTTCTTC. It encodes CASSLVAGGYNEQFF.

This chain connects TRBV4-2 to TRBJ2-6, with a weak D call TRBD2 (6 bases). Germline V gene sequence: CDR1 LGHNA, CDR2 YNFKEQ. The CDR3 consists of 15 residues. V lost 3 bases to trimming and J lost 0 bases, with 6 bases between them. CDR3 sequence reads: CASSHGSSGANVLTF. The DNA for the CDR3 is TGTGCCAGCAGCCACGGGAGCTCTGGGGCCAACGTCCTGACTTTC.